This TCR beta chain emerged from a study of glioma-infiltrating T cells after dendritic cell vaccination. Libraries were prepared by immunoSEQ multiplex PCR; TCRdb keeps only in-frame clonotypes and omits some of them. This sample has roughly 41,000 clones; 70% to 85% occur once, and the top ten carry about 7.8%. The specimen was blood, collected before dendritic cell vaccination. The source of this sequence is a human donor with glioblastoma.

The CDR3 DNA reads as TGCGCCAGCAGCCAGGAGTCCGGGACAGGGGGGCCTGTCAATGAGCAGTTCTTC. Translation: CASSQESGTGGPVNEQFF. The rearrangement uses TRBV4-3 and TRBJ2-1, with TRBD1 matching over 11 bases. V trimming: 3 bases; J trimming: 6 bases; junction bases outside the gene matches: 13. CDR1 is LGHNA, CDR2 YSLEER, per germline. CDR3 length: 18 residues.